These 11 T cell receptor beta chains were sequenced from one sample in a study of cytomegalovirus exposure and HLA in healthy donors. The primer mix had 60 Vbeta and 13 Jbeta primers. The repertoire was sequenced with immunoSEQ multiplex PCR; TCRdb's copy has only in-frame clones and lacks some. The sample holds 85,000 to 100,000 clones, around 86% seen once. Sequencing was done on a sample of PBMCs. These receptors originate from a man younger than 40 in good health and CMV-seropositive.

The V call is TRBV29-1, the J call TRBJ2-1; D gene unclear. The germline V and J ends were trimmed by 4 bases and 9 bases, with 7 bases remaining between them. The germline CDR1 and CDR2 sequences are SQVTM and ANQGSEA. This CDR3 is built from 10 residues. CDR3 DNA sequence: TGCAGCGTTGGGCTCAGTGAGCAGTTCTTC. Protein: CSVGLSEQFF.

V and J are TRBV15 and TRBJ2-2; TRBD2 agrees at 12 bases. V lost 5 bases, J lost 2 bases, and 9 bases stayed unmatched. Germline V gives CDR1 LNHNV, CDR2 YYDKDF (reference sequence). The CDR3 is 18 residues long. Written as DNA, the CDR3 is TGTGCCACCAGCTCCCCAGTGACTAGCGGGAGAAACACCGGGGAGCTGTTTTTT. Protein sequence: CATSSPVTSGRNTGELFF.

The chain recombines TRBV4-1 with TRBJ2-7; 10 nucleotides match TRBD2. Looked up from germline, CDR1 is MGHRA and CDR2 is YSYEKL. This CDR3 comprises 16 residues. V shed 1 base, J shed 0 bases, and the junction held 3 bases outside the gene matches. The CDR3 coding sequence is TGCGCCAGCAGCCAAGTCGGACTAGCGGACTCCTACGAGCAGTACTTC. Translation gives CASSQVGLADSYEQYF.

The DNA of the CDR3 is TGTGCCAGCAGCACAGTTGAGGATACGCAGTATTTT. Protein: CASSTVEDTQYF. The chain links TRBV11-2 to TRBJ2-3; D gene uncertain. V gave up 5 bases and J gave up 6 bases, with 9 bases separating them. CDR3 length equals 12 residues. In germline, CDR1 is SGHAT, CDR2 FQNNGV.

This sequence joins TRBV30 and TRBJ1-6; D is possibly TRBD1 (5 bases). Germline CDR1 and CDR2: GTSNPN and SVGIG (reference sequence). V shed 0 bases and J shed 4 bases, with 10 bases lying between them. The CDR3 extends over 15 amino acids. DNA of the CDR3: TGTGCCTGGAGTGTACCCAGGGAATATAATTCACCCCTCCACTTT. Its protein product is CAWSVPREYNSPLHF. The full variable domain, with the rest looked up from reference TRBV30 and TRBJ1-6, is SQTIHQWPATLVQPVGSPLSLECTVEGTSNPNLYWYRQAAGRGLQLLFYSVGIGQISSEVPQNLSASRPQDRQFILSSKKLLLSDSGFYLCAWSVPREYNSPLHFGNGTRLTVT.

This chain joins TRBV16 and TRBJ1-1; 11 nucleotides align to TRBD1. Germline-derived CDR1 and CDR2 are KGHSY and FQNENV. V lost 3 bases to trimming and J lost 6 bases; unmatched junction nucleotides: 6. The CDR3 consists of 15 residues. The CDR3 loop reads CASSQRTGGRPEAFF. The CDR3 region has the DNA TGTGCCAGCAGCCAGCGGACAGGGGGCCGACCTGAAGCTTTCTTT.

The chain recombines TRBV29-1 with TRBJ2-3, with 11 bases that match TRBD2. V was clipped by 6 bases and J by 1 base; unmatched bases: 3. Germline V gene sequence: CDR1 SQVTM, CDR2 ANQGSEA. This CDR3 region has 14 residues. The CDR3 loop is CSVSLAGGTDTQYF. The DNA for the CDR3 is TGCAGCGTCTCACTAGCGGGAGGCACAGATACGCAGTATTTT.

This clone was observed a single time. The chain is built from TRBV4-2 and TRBJ1-5; no definite D call. In germline, CDR1 is LGHNA, CDR2 YNFKEQ. Trimming stripped 0 bases from V and 0 bases from J, with 6 bases between. The CDR3 has 15 amino acids. The CDR3 region is CASSQEANSNQPQHF. The CDR3 nucleotides read TGTGCCAGCAGCCAAGAGGCCAATAGCAATCAGCCCCAGCATTTT.

The V and J genes are TRBV7-8 and TRBJ2-7, with unresolved D. V lost 3 bases and J lost 5, with 14 bases in between. Germline CDR1 and CDR2: SGHVS and FQNEAQ. This CDR3 region has 14 residues. As DNA, the CDR3 is TGTGCCAGCAGCTTTCAGGTCTTCCGAGACGAGCAGTACTTC. It codes for CASSFQVFRDEQYF.

The chain is built from TRBV11-2 and TRBJ2-7; 9 bases are a match to TRBD1. The V and J ends lost 5 bases and 3 bases, in that order; junction bases with no gene match: 8. The CDR3 length is 15 residues. Germline CDR1 reads SGHAT; CDR2 reads FQNNGV. The CDR3: CASSPDRGTFYEQYF. CDR3 bases: TGTGCCAGCAGCCCAGACAGGGGGACTTTCTACGAGCAGTACTTC.

V is TRBV27 and J is TRBJ2-7; 7 nucleotides align to TRBD2. Germline V gene data show CDR1 as MNHEY and CDR2 as SMNVEV (reference sequence). V shed 7 bases, J shed 2 bases, and the junction held 8 bases outside the gene matches. The CDR3 has 14 amino acids. CDR3: CASKWTSGAYEQYF. CDR3 coding DNA: TGTGCCAGCAAGTGGACTAGTGGGGCCTACGAGCAGTACTTC.